This paragraph covers one T cell receptor beta chain sequence. Vbeta (60) and Jbeta (13) primers were used in the PCR. Assay used: immunoSEQ multiplex PCR; TCRdb lists only in-frame clones, some missing. The sample includes around 82,000 clones, over 70% of them seen just once. These data come from a study of cytomegalovirus exposure and HLA in healthy donors. Germline V CDR1 and CDR2: SGHVS, FNYEAQ. This CDR3 spans 14 amino acids. Trimming took 1 base from V and 2 from J, leaving 9 bases between them. Input material: PBMCs. The rearrangement links TRBV7-6 to TRBJ2-7; D is uncertain. This clonotype was sampled from a male donor in good health and CMV-seropositive. The CDR3 coding sequence is TGTGCCAGCAGCTTAGGGTTGGGCCCCTACGAGCAGTACTTC. It yields the protein CASSLGLGPYEQYF.